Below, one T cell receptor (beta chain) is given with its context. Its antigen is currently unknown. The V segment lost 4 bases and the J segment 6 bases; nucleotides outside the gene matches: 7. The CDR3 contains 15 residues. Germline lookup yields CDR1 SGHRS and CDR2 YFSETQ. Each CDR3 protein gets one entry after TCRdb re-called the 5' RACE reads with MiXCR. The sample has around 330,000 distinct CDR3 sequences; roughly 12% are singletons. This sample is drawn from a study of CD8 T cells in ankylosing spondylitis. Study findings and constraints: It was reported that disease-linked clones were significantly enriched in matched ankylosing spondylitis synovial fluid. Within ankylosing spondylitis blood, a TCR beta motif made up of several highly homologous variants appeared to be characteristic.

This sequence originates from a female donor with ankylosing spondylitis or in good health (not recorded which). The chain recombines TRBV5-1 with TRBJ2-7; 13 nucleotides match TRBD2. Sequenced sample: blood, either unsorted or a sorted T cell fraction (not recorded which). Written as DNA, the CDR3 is TGCGCCAGCAGCCTTACTAGCGGGGGGGCTTTCGAGCAGTACTTC. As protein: CASSLTSGGAFEQYF.